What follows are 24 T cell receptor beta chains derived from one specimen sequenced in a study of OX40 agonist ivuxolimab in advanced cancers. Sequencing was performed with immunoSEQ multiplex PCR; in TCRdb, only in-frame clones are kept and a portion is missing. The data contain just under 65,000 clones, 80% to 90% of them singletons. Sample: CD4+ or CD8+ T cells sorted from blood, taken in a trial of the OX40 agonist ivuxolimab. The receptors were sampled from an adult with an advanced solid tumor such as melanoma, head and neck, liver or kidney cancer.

This chain's CDR3 is CASSLALAGADTQYF. The CDR3 DNA reads as TGTGCCAGCAGCTTAGCTTTAGCGGGGGCAGATACGCAGTATTTT. The rearrangement joins TRBV7-2 to TRBJ2-3; 9 bases map to TRBD2. V lost 0 bases, J lost 4 bases, and 2 bases stayed unmatched. Germline V gene data show CDR1 as SGHTA and CDR2 as FQGNSA. This CDR3 region has 15 residues.

CDR3: CASGPIFGGLWYGYTF. The CDR3 nucleotides read TGTGCTAGTGGTCCGATCTTTGGAGGACTCTGGTATGGCTACACCTTC. V usage is TRBV12-5 and J usage is TRBJ1-2; D gene ambiguous. Deletions cut 5 bases from V and 5 bases from J, with 21 bases between. The CDR3 spans 16 residues. CDR1 is LGHNT and CDR2 is FRNRAP in the germline V gene.

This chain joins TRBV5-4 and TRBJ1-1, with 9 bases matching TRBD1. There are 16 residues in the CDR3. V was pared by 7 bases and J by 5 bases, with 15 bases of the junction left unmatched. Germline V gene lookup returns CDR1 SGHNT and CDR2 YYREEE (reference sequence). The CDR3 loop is CASVGGTGGAKTEAFF. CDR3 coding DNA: TGTGCCAGCGTCGGAGGAACAGGGGGCGCGAAGACTGAAGCTTTCTTT.

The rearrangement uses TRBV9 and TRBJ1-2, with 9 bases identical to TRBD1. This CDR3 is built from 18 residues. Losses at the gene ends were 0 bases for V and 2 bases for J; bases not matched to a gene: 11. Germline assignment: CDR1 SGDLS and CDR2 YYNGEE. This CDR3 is CASSVVGTGSLGNYGYTF. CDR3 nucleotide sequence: TGTGCCAGCAGCGTAGTTGGGACAGGGAGTTTAGGCAACTATGGCTACACCTTC. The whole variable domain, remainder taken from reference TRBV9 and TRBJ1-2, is DSGVTQTPKHLITATGQRVTLRCSPRSGDLSVYWYQQSLDQGLQFLIQYYNGEERAKGNILERFSAQQFPDLHSELNLSSLELGDSALYFCASSVVGTGSLGNYGYTFGSGTRLTVV.

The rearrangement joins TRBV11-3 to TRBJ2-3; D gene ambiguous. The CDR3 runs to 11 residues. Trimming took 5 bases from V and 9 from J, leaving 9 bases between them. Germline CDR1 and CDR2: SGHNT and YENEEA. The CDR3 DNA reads TGTGCCAGCAGCCTCGGGCTCACGCAGTATTTT. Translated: CASSLGLTQYF. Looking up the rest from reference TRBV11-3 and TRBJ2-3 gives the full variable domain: EAGVVQSPRYKIIEKKQPVAFWCNPISGHNTLYWYLQNLGQGPELLIRYENEEAVDDSQLPKDRFSAERLKGVDSTLKIQPAELGDSAVYLCASSLGLTQYFGPGTRLTVL.

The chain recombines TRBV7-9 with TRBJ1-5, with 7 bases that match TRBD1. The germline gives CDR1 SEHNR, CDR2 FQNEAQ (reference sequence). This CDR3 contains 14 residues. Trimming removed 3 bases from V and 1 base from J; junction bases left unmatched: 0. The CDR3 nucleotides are TGTGCCAGCAGCTTGGACAGGAGCAATCAGCCCCAGCATTTT. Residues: CASSLDRSNQPQHF.

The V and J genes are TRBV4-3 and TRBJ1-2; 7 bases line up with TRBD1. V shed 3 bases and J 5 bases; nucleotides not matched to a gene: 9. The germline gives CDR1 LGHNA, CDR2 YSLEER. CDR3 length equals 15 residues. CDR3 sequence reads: CASSQSQGILYGYTF. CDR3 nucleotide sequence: TGCGCCAGCAGCCAGTCACAGGGGATCCTTTATGGCTACACCTTC.

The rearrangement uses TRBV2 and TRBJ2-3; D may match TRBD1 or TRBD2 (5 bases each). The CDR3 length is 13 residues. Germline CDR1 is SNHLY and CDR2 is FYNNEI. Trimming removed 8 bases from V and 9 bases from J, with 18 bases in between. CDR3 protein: CASEARGDWTQYF. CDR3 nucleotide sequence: TGTGCCAGCGAAGCGAGAGGGGATTGGACGCAGTATTTT. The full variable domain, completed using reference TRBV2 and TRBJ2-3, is EPEVTQTPSHQVTQMGQEVILRCVPISNHLYFYWYRQILGQKVEFLVSFYNNEISEKSEIFDDQFSVERPDGSNFTLKIRSTKLEDSAMYFCASEARGDWTQYFGPGTRLTVL.

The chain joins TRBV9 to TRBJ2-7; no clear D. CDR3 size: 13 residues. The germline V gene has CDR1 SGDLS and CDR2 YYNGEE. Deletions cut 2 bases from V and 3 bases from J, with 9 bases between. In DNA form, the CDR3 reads TGTGCCAGCAGCGTCGGTGTAGGCTACGAGCAGTACTTC. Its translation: CASSVGVGYEQYF.

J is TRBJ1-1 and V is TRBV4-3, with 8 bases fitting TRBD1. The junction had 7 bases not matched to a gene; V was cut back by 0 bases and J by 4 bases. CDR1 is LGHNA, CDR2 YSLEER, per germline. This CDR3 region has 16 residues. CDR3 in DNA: TGCGCCAGCAGCCAAGAGGTGGCAGGGGGCTCCACTGAAGCTTTCTTT. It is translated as CASSQEVAGGSTEAFF.

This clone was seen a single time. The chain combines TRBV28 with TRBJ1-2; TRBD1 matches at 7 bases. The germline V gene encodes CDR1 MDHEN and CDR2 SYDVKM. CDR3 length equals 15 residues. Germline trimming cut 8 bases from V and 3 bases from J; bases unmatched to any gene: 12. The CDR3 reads CASGPTGTAYYGYTF. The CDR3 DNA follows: TGTGCCAGCGGACCGACCGGGACAGCGTACTATGGCTACACCTTC.

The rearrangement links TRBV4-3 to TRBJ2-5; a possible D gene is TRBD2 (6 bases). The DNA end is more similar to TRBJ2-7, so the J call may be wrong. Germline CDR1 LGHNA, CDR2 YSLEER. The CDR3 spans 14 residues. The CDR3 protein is CASSQEVLADEQYF. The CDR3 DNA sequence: TGCGCCAGCAGCCAAGAAGTACTAGCCGACGAGCAGTACTTC.

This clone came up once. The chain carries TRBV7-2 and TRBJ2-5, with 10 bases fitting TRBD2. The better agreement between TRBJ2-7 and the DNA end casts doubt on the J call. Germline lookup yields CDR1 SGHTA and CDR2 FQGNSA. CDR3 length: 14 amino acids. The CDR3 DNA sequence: TGTGCCAGCAGCTTCACTAGCGGGACCTACGAGCAGTACTTC. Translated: CASSFTSGTYEQYF.

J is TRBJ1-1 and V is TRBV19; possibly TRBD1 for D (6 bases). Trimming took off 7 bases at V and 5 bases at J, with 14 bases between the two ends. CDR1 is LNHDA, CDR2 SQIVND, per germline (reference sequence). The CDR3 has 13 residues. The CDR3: CASTAGVLTEAFF. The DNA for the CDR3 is TGTGCCAGTACCGCAGGGGTGTTAACTGAAGCTTTCTTT.

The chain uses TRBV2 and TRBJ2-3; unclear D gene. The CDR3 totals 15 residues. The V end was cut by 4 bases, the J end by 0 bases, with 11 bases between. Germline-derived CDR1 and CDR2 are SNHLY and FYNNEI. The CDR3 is CASSVSASSTDTQYF. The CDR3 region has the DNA TGTGCCAGCAGTGTGTCTGCATCTAGCACAGATACGCAGTATTTT.

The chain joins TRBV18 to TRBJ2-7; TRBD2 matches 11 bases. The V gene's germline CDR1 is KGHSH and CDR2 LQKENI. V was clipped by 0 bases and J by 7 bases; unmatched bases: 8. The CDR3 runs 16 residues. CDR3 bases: TGTGCCAGCTCACCACCGAATAGCGGGAGGGTCCTGGAGCAGTACTTC. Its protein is CASSPPNSGRVLEQYF.

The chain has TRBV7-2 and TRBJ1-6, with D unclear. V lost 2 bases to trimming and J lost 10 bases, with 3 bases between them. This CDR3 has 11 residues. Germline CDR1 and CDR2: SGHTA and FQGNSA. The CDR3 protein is CASSLRSPLHF. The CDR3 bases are TGTGCCAGCAGCTTAAGGTCACCCCTCCACTTT.

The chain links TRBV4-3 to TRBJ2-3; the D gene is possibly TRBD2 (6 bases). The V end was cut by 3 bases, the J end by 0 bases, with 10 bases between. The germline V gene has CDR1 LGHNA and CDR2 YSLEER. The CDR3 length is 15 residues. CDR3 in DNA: TGCGCCAGCAGCCATGGGAGGTTTAGCACAGATACGCAGTATTTT. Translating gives CASSHGRFSTDTQYF.

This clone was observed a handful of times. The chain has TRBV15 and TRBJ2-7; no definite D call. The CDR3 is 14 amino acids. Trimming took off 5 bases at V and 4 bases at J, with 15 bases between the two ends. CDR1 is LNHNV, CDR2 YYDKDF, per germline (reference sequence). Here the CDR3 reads CATSPAGRRYEQYF. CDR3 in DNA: TGTGCCACCAGCCCTGCCGGAAGGAGATACGAGCAGTACTTC.

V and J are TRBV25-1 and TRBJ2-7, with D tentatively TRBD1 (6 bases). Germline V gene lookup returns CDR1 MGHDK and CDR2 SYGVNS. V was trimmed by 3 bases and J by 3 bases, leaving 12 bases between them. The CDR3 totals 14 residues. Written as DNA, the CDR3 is TGTGCCAGCAGTGACCTTACGACAGGCTACGAGCAGTACTTC. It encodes CASSDLTTGYEQYF.

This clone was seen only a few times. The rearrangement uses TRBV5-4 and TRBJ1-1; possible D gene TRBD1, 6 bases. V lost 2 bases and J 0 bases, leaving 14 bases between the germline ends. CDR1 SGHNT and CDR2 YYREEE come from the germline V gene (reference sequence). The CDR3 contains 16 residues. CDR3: CASSLPRGSMNTEAFF. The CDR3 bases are TGTGCCAGCAGCTTACCTAGGGGGAGCATGAACACTGAAGCTTTCTTT.

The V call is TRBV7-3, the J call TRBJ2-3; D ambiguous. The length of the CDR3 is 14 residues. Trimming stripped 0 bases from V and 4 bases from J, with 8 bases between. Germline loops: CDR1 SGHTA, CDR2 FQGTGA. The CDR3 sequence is CASSLTGGSDTQYF. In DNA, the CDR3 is TGTGCCAGCAGCTTAACTGGCGGATCAGATACGCAGTATTTT.

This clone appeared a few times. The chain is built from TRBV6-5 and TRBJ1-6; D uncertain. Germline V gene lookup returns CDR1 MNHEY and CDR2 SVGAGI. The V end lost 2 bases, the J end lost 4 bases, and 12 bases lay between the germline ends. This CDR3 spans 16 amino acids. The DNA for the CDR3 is TGTGCCAGCAGTTACGACGGCGGAACATATAATTCACCCCTCCACTTT. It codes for CASSYDGGTYNSPLHF.

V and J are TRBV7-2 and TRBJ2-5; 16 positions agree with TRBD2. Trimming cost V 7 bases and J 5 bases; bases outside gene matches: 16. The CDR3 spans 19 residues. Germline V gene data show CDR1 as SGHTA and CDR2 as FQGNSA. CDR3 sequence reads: CASNSQGTSGRAVGETQYF. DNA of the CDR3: TGTGCCAGCAACTCTCAAGGGACTAGCGGGAGGGCCGTGGGGGAGACCCAGTACTTC. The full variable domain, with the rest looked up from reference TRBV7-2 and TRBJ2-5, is GAGVSQSPSNKVTEKGKDVELRCDPISGHTALYWYRQSLGQGLEFLIYFQGNSAPDKSGLPSDRFSAERTGGSVSTLTIQRTQQEDSAVYLCASNSQGTSGRAVGETQYFGPGTRLLVL.